This T cell receptor (beta chain) was recorded in a study of T-cell memory formation after mild COVID-19. In TCRdb, the 5' RACE reads were re-called with MiXCR into one record per CDR3 protein. Among some 490,000 distinct CDR3 sequences listed, 18% were seen once. A few counts support this clonotype. Its specificity is not known. Trimming cost V 3 bases and J 1 base, with 6 bases left between them. CDR1 and CDR2 (germline): LGHDT, YNNKEL (reference sequence). The CDR3 is 13 amino acids. Study-level findings and limits: Contracting clones from day 15 to 85 had balanced CD4/CD8; later expanders favoured CD4+.

Sequencing used PBMCs or a T cell subset sorted from them (not recorded which). This chain joins TRBV3-1 and TRBJ1-1; D not resolved. The sequence was obtained from an adult woman who had mild COVID-19 (a few samples of this study predate the infection). Cell type and time point are not known. The CDR3 protein is CASSHSTNTEAFF. CDR3 nucleotides: TGTGCCAGCAGCCACTCCACGAACACTGAAGCTTTCTTT.